The 28 T cell receptor beta chains listed next were all sequenced from one sample in a study of circulating and synovial CD4+ cells in juvenile arthritis. Measured with immunoSEQ multiplex PCR; TCRdb has only the in-frame clones, and not every one. The table lists 30,000 to 40,000 clones, nearly 95% of them singletons, with roughly 0.16% in the top ten. Sequenced sample: CD4+ T cells from blood. All receptors come from a human donor with juvenile idiopathic arthritis.

This chain connects TRBV21-1 to TRBJ1-6. TRBV21-1 is labeled a pseudogene. The CDR3 is made up of 13 amino acids. In DNA form, the CDR3 reads TGTGCCAGCGGGTCTTACTATAATTCCCCCCTCCACTTT. Translating gives CASGSYYNSPLHF.

The V gene is TRBV2, the J gene TRBJ2-2, with TRBD2 as a possible D gene (6 bases). The CDR3 has 15 residues. Germline assignment: CDR1 SNHLY and CDR2 FYNNEI. The germline V and J ends were trimmed by 6 bases and 6 bases, with 17 bases remaining between them. The CDR3 reads CASSGDSEKSGELFF. CDR3 sequence (DNA): TGTGCCAGCAGCGGGGACTCGGAAAAGTCCGGGGAGCTGTTTTTT.

The V call is TRBV2, the J call TRBJ2-2; no clear D. Trimming took 7 bases from V and 2 from J, leaving 14 bases between them. The CDR3 runs to 15 residues. Per the germline V gene, CDR1 is SNHLY and CDR2 is FYNNEI. The CDR3 loop reads CASTLSQANTGELFF. CDR3 in DNA: TGTGCCAGCACCTTATCCCAGGCTAACACCGGGGAGCTGTTTTTT.

V gene TRBV5-5 combines with J gene TRBJ2-2, with 8 bases lining up with TRBD2. The CDR3 runs to 14 residues. Germline V lookup: CDR1 SGHKS, CDR2 YYEKEE (reference sequence). V lost 1 base and J lost 4; bases outside the gene matches: 0. CDR3 protein: CASSLTSGTGELFF. CDR3 DNA sequence: TGTGCCAGCAGCTTGACTAGCGGCACCGGGGAGCTGTTTTTT.

This clone was observed once. The chain is built from TRBV9 and TRBJ2-3; tentative D call: TRBD2 (6 bases). Germline-derived CDR1 and CDR2 are SGDLS and YYNGEE. V lost 4 bases and J 1 base, leaving 16 bases between the germline ends. The CDR3 has 16 amino acids. In nucleotides, the CDR3 is TGTGCCAGCAGCCCGCTAGCGAAAGAGGGCACAGATACGCAGTATTTT. This codes for CASSPLAKEGTDTQYF.

V usage is TRBV12-2 and J usage is TRBJ1-4; the table's D call, TRBD1, has no DNA check behind it. TRBV12-2 is a listed pseudogene. The CDR3 has 19 amino acids. The CDR3 loop is CASRTDQWGGPATNEKLFF. The CDR3 DNA is TGTGCAAGTCGCACAGATCAGTGGGGCGGCCCTGCAACTAATGAAAAACTGTTTTTT.

This sequence joins TRBV20-1 and TRBJ2-1; the D gene is possibly TRBD1 (6 bases). Germline V lookup: CDR1 DFQATT, CDR2 SNEGSKA (reference sequence). This CDR3 comprises 11 residues. V was cut by 3 bases and J by 7 bases, with 7 bases left in between. The CDR3 is CSARRGNEQFF. DNA for the CDR3: TGCAGTGCTAGGAGGGGGAATGAGCAGTTCTTC.

V usage is TRBV27 and J usage is TRBJ2-1; unclear D gene. The CDR3 loop spans 16 amino acids. Trimming cost V 4 bases and J 3 bases, with 16 bases left between them. CDR1 MNHEY and CDR2 SMNVEV come from the germline V gene (reference sequence). The CDR3 here is CASSSVGRALYNEQFF. The CDR3 region has the DNA TGTGCCAGCAGTTCCGTTGGTCGAGCTCTCTACAATGAGCAGTTCTTC.

The chain carries TRBV19 and TRBJ1-5; no clear D. Germline V CDR1 and CDR2: LNHDA, SQIVND (reference sequence). This CDR3 is built from 12 residues. Trimming took off 9 bases at V and 3 bases at J, with 9 bases between the two ends. The CDR3 DNA sequence: TGTGCCAGCGGGAGGACCAATCAGCCCCAGCATTTT. It encodes CASGRTNQPQHF.

The chain employs TRBV2 and TRBJ2-1; TRBD2 matches at 7 bases. This CDR3 is 16 amino acids long. Germline V gene lookup returns CDR1 SNHLY and CDR2 FYNNEI. With 2 bases clipped from V and 2 bases from J, the junction kept 6 bases outside the gene matches. In DNA form, the CDR3 reads TGTGCCAGCAGTGAAATCGTGGGAGGGGCCTACAATGAGCAGTTCTTC. Protein product: CASSEIVGGAYNEQFF.

With regard to this clone: Other DNA sequences from this sample encode an identical CDR3 as well. The V call is TRBV5-1, the J call TRBJ1-6; 7 bases fit TRBD1. Germline V CDR1 and CDR2: SGHRS, YFSETQ. V lost 2 bases and J lost 0; bases outside the gene matches: 11. The CDR3 consists of 19 residues. CDR3 bases: TGCGCCAGCAGCTTCAGAGGACAGGTAAATAGCTCCTATAATTCACCCCTCCACTTT. It codes for CASSFRGQVNSSYNSPLHF.

The chain combines TRBV7-9 with TRBJ2-7; 8 bases are shared with TRBD2. Germline V CDR1 and CDR2: SEHNR, FQNEAQ (reference sequence). The junction had 12 bases not matched to a gene; V was cut back by 1 base and J by 7 bases. CDR3 size: 16 residues. CDR3 region: CASSLGTTGGPGEQYF. CDR3 in DNA: TGTGCCAGCAGCTTAGGGACCACGGGGGGGCCAGGGGAGCAGTACTTC.

The chain recombines TRBV5-8 with TRBJ1-1; unclear D gene. The V and J ends lost 4 bases and 1 base respectively, with 14 bases between them. Germline-derived CDR1 and CDR2 are SGHTS and YDEGEE. CDR3 size: 15 residues. In DNA form, the CDR3 reads TGTGCCAGCAGCCCCCGAACGGGATGGAACACTGAAGCTTTCTTT. Its protein is CASSPRTGWNTEAFF. Together with reference TRBV5-8 and TRBJ1-1, the CDR3 gives the full variable domain: EAGVTQSPTHLIKTRGQQATLRCSPISGHTSVYWYQQALGLGLQFLLWYDEGEERNRGNFPPRFSGRQFPNYSSELNVNALELEDSALYLCASSPRTGWNTEAFFGQGTRLTVV.

This clone appeared a single time. The genes are TRBV7-2 and TRBJ2-2, with D maybe TRBD1 (5 bases). This CDR3 is 15 amino acids long. Deletions cut 3 bases from V and 0 bases from J, with 8 bases between. CDR1 is SGHTA and CDR2 is FQGNSA in the germline V gene. CDR3 coding DNA: TGTGCCAGCAGCTTGGGGCCATCGAACACCGGGGAGCTGTTTTTT. Protein: CASSLGPSNTGELFF.

The chain uses TRBV5-6 and TRBJ1-2, with 8 bases matching TRBD1. In germline, CDR1 is SGHDT, CDR2 YYEEEE. The CDR3 extends over 14 amino acids. V gave up 3 bases and J gave up 4 bases; unmatched junction bases: 5. CDR3 nucleotides: TGTGCCAGCAGCTCCTGGACAGGGCGCTATGGCTACACCTTC. Amino acids: CASSSWTGRYGYTF. Supplemented by reference TRBV5-6 and TRBJ1-2, the full variable domain reads DAGVTQSPTHLIKTRGQQVTLRCSPKSGHDTVSWYQQALGQGPQFIFQYYEEEERQRGNFPDRFSGHQFPNYSSELNVNALLLGDSALYLCASSSWTGRYGYTFGSGTRLTVV.

The chain links TRBV19 to TRBJ1-6; 9 bases agree with TRBD1. This CDR3 has 13 amino acids. Germline V lookup: CDR1 LNHDA, CDR2 SQIVND (reference sequence). J was trimmed by 10 bases and V by 9 bases; bases with no gene match: 7. CDR3 protein: CASRQGGDSPLHF. The CDR3, as DNA: TGTGCCAGCCGACAGGGGGGAGACTCACCCCTCCACTTT.

V usage is TRBV5-1 and J usage is TRBJ2-3; 8 nucleotides align to TRBD1. Per germline, CDR1 SGHRS and CDR2 YFSETQ. The CDR3 consists of 17 residues. The V gene end was trimmed by 2 bases and the J gene end by 2 bases; junction bases not matched to a gene: 10. This CDR3 is CASSFSQGAVSTDTQYF. The DNA for the CDR3 is TGCGCCAGCAGCTTTAGTCAGGGGGCGGTGTCCACAGATACGCAGTATTTT.

Here the CDR3 reads CASSEAEKIGGYTF. The CDR3 DNA reads TGTGCCAGCAGTGAAGCTGAAAAGATCGGGGGCTACACCTTC. V is TRBV6-1 and J is TRBJ1-2; unclear D gene. From germline, CDR1 is MNHNS and CDR2 SASEGT. This CDR3 comprises 14 residues. V gave up 0 bases and J gave up 8 bases, with 13 bases separating them.

V and J are TRBV5-6 and TRBJ1-1; a possible D gene is TRBD1 (5 bases). Germline V gene sequence: CDR1 SGHDT, CDR2 YYEEEE. The V end lost 4 bases, the J end lost 3 bases, and 13 bases lay between the germline ends. This CDR3 spans 14 amino acids. The CDR3 DNA follows: TGTGCCAGCAGCCCATTGGGGGGGGACACTGAAGCTTTCTTT. As protein: CASSPLGGDTEAFF.

This sequence joins TRBV2 and TRBJ1-1; D might be TRBD1 (5 bases). CDR3 length equals 13 residues. The V gene lost 6 bases and the J gene lost 3 bases, with 11 bases spanning the gap. Per the germline V gene, CDR1 is SNHLY and CDR2 is FYNNEI. CDR3 region: CASSSTGYTEAFF. The CDR3 bases are TGTGCCAGCAGCTCCACAGGCTACACTGAAGCTTTCTTT.

The CDR3 sequence: CASGQAYNSPLHF. For the CDR3, the DNA is TGTGCCAGCGGGCAGGCCTATAATTCACCCCTCCACTTT. This sequence joins TRBV28 and TRBJ1-6; D unresolved. This CDR3 has 13 amino acids. Germline V gene sequence: CDR1 MDHEN, CDR2 SYDVKM. V lost 8 bases and J lost 2, with 7 bases in between.

The rearrangement joins TRBV18 to TRBJ1-4; 9 nucleotides align to TRBD1. J was trimmed by 8 bases and V by 5 bases; bases with no gene match: 6. Germline-derived CDR1 and CDR2 are KGHSH and LQKENI. The CDR3 contains 14 residues. Here the CDR3 DNA reads TGTGCCAGCTCAACCGGGACAGGGAACGAAAAACTGTTTTTT. Amino acid sequence: CASSTGTGNEKLFF.

The genes are TRBV27 and TRBJ1-5; no clear D. The CDR3 extends over 15 amino acids. V lost 2 bases and J lost 2, with 10 bases in between. The germline V gene encodes CDR1 MNHEY and CDR2 SMNVEV (reference sequence). The CDR3 here is CASSLEGVGNQPQHF. For the CDR3, the DNA is TGTGCCAGCAGTTTAGAGGGAGTCGGCAATCAGCCCCAGCATTTT.

V is TRBV28 and J is TRBJ1-6; possibly TRBD1 for D (6 bases). The length of the CDR3 is 14 residues. Germline CDR1 and CDR2: MDHEN and SYDVKM. V lost 6 bases and J lost 10, with 16 bases in between. In nucleotides, the CDR3 is TGTGCCAGCAGGGGTCCAGGGGTCGGGTCACCCCTCCACTTT. This translates into CASRGPGVGSPLHF.

The chain has TRBV19 and TRBJ1-2, with 7 bases fitting TRBD1. J lost 3 bases, V lost 4 bases, and 5 bases had no gene match. Looked up from germline, CDR1 is LNHDA and CDR2 is SQIVND (reference sequence). The CDR3 covers 14 residues. CDR3 amino acids: CASSTPDRDYGYTF. The CDR3, as DNA: TGTGCCAGTAGTACACCAGACAGGGACTATGGCTACACCTTC. Using reference TRBV19 and TRBJ1-2 for the parts outside the CDR3, the full variable domain is DGGITQSPKYLFRKEGQNVTLSCEQNLNHDAMYWYRQDPGQGLRLIYYSQIVNDFQKGDIAEGYSVSREKKESFPLTVTSAQKNPTAFYLCASSTPDRDYGYTFGSGTRLTVV.

The chain employs TRBV7-2 and TRBJ1-2; D might be TRBD1 (6 bases). Germline V lookup: CDR1 SGHTA, CDR2 FQGNSA. Trimming shortened V by 5 bases and J by 6 bases, and 25 bases separated the two germline ends. This CDR3 has 17 amino acids. The CDR3, as DNA: TGTGCCAGCAGCCCTTTCTCGGGGAGGGGGGACACTGATGGCTACACCTTC. Translating gives CASSPFSGRGDTDGYTF.

The chain carries TRBV9 and TRBJ2-3; weak D call: TRBD2 (6 bases). The CDR3 totals 14 residues. The germline gives CDR1 SGDLS, CDR2 YYNGEE. The germline V and J ends were trimmed by 2 bases and 3 bases, with 10 bases remaining between them. The CDR3 region is CASSVWEATDTQYF. The CDR3 region has the DNA TGTGCCAGCAGCGTCTGGGAGGCGACAGATACGCAGTATTTT.

J is TRBJ2-1 and V is TRBV5-1, with TRBD1 as a possible D gene (5 bases). This CDR3 comprises 14 residues. Germline CDR1 and CDR2: SGHRS and YFSETQ. The V end lost 0 bases, the J end lost 4 bases, and 8 bases lay between the germline ends. CDR3 DNA sequence: TGCGCCAGCAGCTTGGGAACAGGTTACAATGAGCAGTTCTTC. It encodes CASSLGTGYNEQFF.